This TCR beta chain emerged from a study of cytomegalovirus exposure and HLA in healthy donors. Study in general: Falling in the Caucasian-associated ancestry cluster were roughly 86% of approximately 410 genotyped donors.

With 60 Vbeta and 13 Jbeta primers, the PCR was carried out. Profiling relied on immunoSEQ multiplex PCR, and the TCRdb table lists in-frame clones only, not all of them. The data contain 25,000 to 35,000 clones, roughly 89% of them singletons. Regarding the study as a whole: A later analysis associated roughly 15,000 TCR beta sequences with HLA alleles at a 0.05 false discovery rate. Among immune exposure information, only CMV serostatus was available.

CDR3 length: 23 amino acids. Per germline, CDR1 MNHEY and CDR2 SMNVEV (reference sequence). Trimming shortened V by 5 bases and J by 0 bases, and 32 bases separated the two germline ends. With respect to this clone: The antigen remains undetermined.

Material: PBMCs. V is TRBV27 and J is TRBJ1-6; D is perhaps TRBD1 (6 bases). The clonotype was recovered from a boy between 10 and 17 years old in good health and CMV-seronegative. The CDR3 here is CASSLRQVTQTVGEGSYNSPLHF. CDR3 nucleotide sequence: TGTGCCAGCAGTCTGAGACAGGTAACCCAGACGGTGGGAGAAGGCTCCTATAATTCACCCCTCCACTTT.